These T cell receptor beta chains were read from a single sample in a study of T cells in Graves' hyperthyroidism and ophthalmopathy. One entry per CDR3 protein results from TCRdb running MiXCR on the multiplex PCR reads. Among around 300,000 distinct CDR3 sequences listed, roughly an eighth were seen once. Sequenced: blood. All receptors come from a woman in her 40s with Graves' hyperthyroidism. Each CDR3 is given with its conserved first and last residue. D genes are given only for firm matches. A row's size may be missing; if present it is once, few, many or a size class.

v_call: TRBV7-9
d_call: NA
clone_size: NA
j_call: TRBJ2-1
cdr3_aa: CASSSAFGEQFF
cdr3_nt: TGTGCCAGCAGCTCCGCCTTCGGTGAGCAGTTCTTC

v_call: TRBV29-1
d_call: TRBD2
clone_size: many
j_call: TRBJ2-7
cdr3_aa: CSVDGGRVNEQYF
cdr3_nt: TGCAGCGTTGACGGCGGGAGAGTGAACGAGCAGTACTTC

v_call: TRBV20-1
d_call: NA
clone_size: few
j_call: TRBJ2-7
cdr3_aa: CSAGEPGKSLEQYF
cdr3_nt: TGCAGTGCCGGGGAGCCGGGCAAGTCCTTAGAGCAGTACTTC

v_call: TRBV6-5
d_call: TRBD2
clone_size: few
j_call: TRBJ2-2
cdr3_aa: CASSYSGTRRGELFF
cdr3_nt: TGTGCCAGCAGTTACTCGGGGACTAGGAGAGGGGAGCTGTTTTTT

v_call: TRBV2
d_call: NA
clone_size: many
j_call: TRBJ2-3
cdr3_aa: CASSRATDTQYF
cdr3_nt: TGTGCCAGCAGCAGAGCAACAGATACGCAGTATTTT

v_call: TRBV6-1
d_call: TRBD1
clone_size: few
j_call: TRBJ1-4
cdr3_aa: CASSMTGTTSNEKLFF
cdr3_nt: TGTGCCAGCAGTATGACAGGGACTACATCTAATGAAAAACTGTTTTTT

v_call: TRBV20-1
d_call: TRBD2
clone_size: many
j_call: TRBJ2-1
cdr3_aa: CSARGGAGLAGGLNEQFF
cdr3_nt: TGCAGTGCTAGAGGGGGGGCAGGGCTAGCGGGAGGGCTAAATGAGCAGTTCTTC

v_call: TRBV7-9
d_call: NA
clone_size: many
j_call: TRBJ1-4
cdr3_aa: CASSRMVEKLFF
cdr3_nt: TGTGCCAGCAGCCGTATGGTTGAAAAACTGTTTTTT

v_call: TRBV2
d_call: TRBD2
clone_size: many
j_call: TRBJ2-7
cdr3_aa: CASRTSGYSYEQYF
cdr3_nt: TGTGCCAGCAGGACTAGCGGTTACTCCTACGAGCAGTACTTC

v_call: TRBV29-1
d_call: NA
clone_size: few
j_call: TRBJ2-1
cdr3_aa: CSVDRGSYNEQFF
cdr3_nt: TGCAGCGTTGACAGGGGCTCCTACAATGAGCAGTTCTTC

v_call: TRBV5-1
d_call: TRBD1
clone_size: many
j_call: TRBJ1-4
cdr3_aa: CASSLLGQGVATNEKLFF
cdr3_nt: TGCGCCAGCAGCTTGTTGGGACAGGGGGTTGCAACTAATGAAAAACTGTTTTTT

v_call: TRBV19
d_call: NA
clone_size: few
j_call: TRBJ2-2
cdr3_aa: CASSGGQDGELFF
cdr3_nt: TGTGCCAGTAGCGGGGGGCAAGACGGGGAGCTGTTTTTT

v_call: TRBV5-1
d_call: TRBD1
clone_size: NA
j_call: TRBJ1-1
cdr3_aa: CASSSTGTGGTEAFF
cdr3_nt: TGCGCCAGCAGCTCAACCGGGACAGGGGGCACTGAAGCTTTCTTT

v_call: TRBV18
d_call: NA
clone_size: many
j_call: TRBJ2-7
cdr3_aa: CASSPTASYEQYF
cdr3_nt: TGTGCCAGCTCACCAACGGCGTCCTACGAGCAGTACTTC

v_call: TRBV20-1
d_call: TRBD1
clone_size: many
j_call: TRBJ2-7
cdr3_aa: CSASLDRGSYEQYF
cdr3_nt: TGCAGTGCTAGCCTAGACAGGGGGTCCTACGAGCAGTACTTC

v_call: TRBV30
d_call: TRBD1
clone_size: NA
j_call: TRBJ2-5
cdr3_aa: CAWSVQQGEPFQETQYF
cdr3_nt: TGTGCCTGGAGTGTTCAACAGGGGGAACCGTTCCAGGAGACCCAGTACTTC

v_call: TRBV12-3/TRBV12-4
d_call: TRBD2
clone_size: many
j_call: TRBJ2-7
cdr3_aa: CASSPTSGRGDSYEQYF
cdr3_nt: TGTGCCAGCAGCCCGACTAGCGGGAGGGGAGACTCCTACGAGCAGTACTTC

v_call: TRBV7-2
d_call: TRBD1
clone_size: NA
j_call: TRBJ1-5
cdr3_aa: CASSLRGGQVLRNQPQHF
cdr3_nt: TGTGCCAGCAGCTTACGGGGGGGACAGGTTTTGCGCAATCAGCCCCAGCATTTT

v_call: TRBV7-2
d_call: NA
clone_size: many
j_call: TRBJ2-3
cdr3_aa: CASRRRPADTQYF
cdr3_nt: TGTGCCAGCAGGAGGAGGCCGGCAGATACGCAGTATTTT

v_call: TRBV28
d_call: TRBD1
clone_size: many
j_call: TRBJ2-7
cdr3_aa: CASSTRDRGDEQYF
cdr3_nt: TGTGCCAGCTCGACCCGGGACAGGGGTGACGAGCAGTACTTC

v_call: TRBV4-1
d_call: TRBD2
clone_size: few
j_call: TRBJ2-1
cdr3_aa: CASSQERRGGRNEQFF
cdr3_nt: TGCGCCAGCAGCCAAGAGAGGCGGGGGGGCCGCAATGAGCAGTTCTTC

v_call: TRBV12-3/TRBV12-4
d_call: NA
clone_size: many
j_call: TRBJ1-5
cdr3_aa: CASSTGTIQPQHF
cdr3_nt: TGTGCCAGTTCTACAGGGACCATACAGCCCCAGCATTTT

v_call: TRBV5-1
d_call: NA
clone_size: many
j_call: TRBJ2-7
cdr3_aa: CASREGAGAVYEQYF
cdr3_nt: TGCGCCAGCAGAGAGGGAGCAGGGGCCGTCTACGAGCAGTACTTC

v_call: TRBV18
d_call: NA
clone_size: many
j_call: TRBJ1-1
cdr3_aa: CASSPLPLNTEAFF
cdr3_nt: TGTGCCAGCTCACCACTACCATTGAACACTGAAGCTTTCTTT

v_call: TRBV10-3
d_call: NA
clone_size: many
j_call: TRBJ1-2
cdr3_aa: CAISEAQGSFNYGYTF
cdr3_nt: TGTGCCATCAGTGAAGCACAGGGAAGTTTTAACTATGGCTACACCTTC

v_call: TRBV7-2
d_call: NA
clone_size: many
j_call: TRBJ2-3
cdr3_aa: CASSPLAVSTDTQYF
cdr3_nt: TGTGCCAGCAGCCCCTTAGCGGTTAGCACAGATACGCAGTATTTT

v_call: TRBV18
d_call: TRBD2
clone_size: NA
j_call: TRBJ2-1
cdr3_aa: CASREEAGEQFF
cdr3_nt: TGCGCCAGCAGAGAGGAAGCGGGAGAGCAGTTCTTC

v_call: TRBV28
d_call: NA
clone_size: many
j_call: TRBJ1-2
cdr3_aa: CASSSPGSLGGYTF
cdr3_nt: TGTGCCAGCAGTTCTCCCGGGTCCTTGGGTGGCTACACCTTC

v_call: TRBV27
d_call: NA
clone_size: NA
j_call: TRBJ1-2
cdr3_aa: CASSRRLAGDEGYTF
cdr3_nt: TGTGCCAGCAGCCGACGGTTGGCAGGGGACGAGGGCTACACCTTC

v_call: TRBV14
d_call: NA
clone_size: NA
j_call: TRBJ2-1
cdr3_aa: CASSQGTPPNEQFF
cdr3_nt: TGTGCCAGCAGCCAGGGGACCCCCCCCAATGAGCAGTTCTTC

v_call: TRBV6-1
d_call: TRBD1
clone_size: NA
j_call: TRBJ2-7
cdr3_aa: CASTSGTGSYEQYF
cdr3_nt: TGTGCCAGCACCTCGGGGACAGGCAGCTACGAGCAGTACTTC

v_call: TRBV11-2
d_call: NA
clone_size: many
j_call: TRBJ2-5
cdr3_aa: CASSFLGPQETQYF
cdr3_nt: TGTGCCAGCAGCTTCCTCGGGCCCCAAGAGACCCAGTACTTC

v_call: TRBV6-5
d_call: NA
clone_size: few
j_call: TRBJ1-3
cdr3_aa: CASSYSRGLSGNTIYF
cdr3_nt: TGTGCCAGCAGTTACTCTCGGGGCCTCTCTGGAAACACCATATATTTT

v_call: TRBV9
d_call: NA
clone_size: NA
j_call: TRBJ2-5
cdr3_aa: CASSVDAGQETQYF
cdr3_nt: TGTGCCAGCAGCGTAGATGCGGGCCAAGAGACCCAGTACTTC

v_call: TRBV5-1
d_call: NA
clone_size: many
j_call: TRBJ2-2
cdr3_aa: CASSLRGPSNTGELFF
cdr3_nt: TGCGCCAGCAGCTTGAGAGGGCCGTCGAACACCGGGGAGCTGTTTTTT

v_call: TRBV20-1
d_call: NA
clone_size: many
j_call: TRBJ2-5
cdr3_aa: CSAPSLQETQYF
cdr3_nt: TGCAGTGCTCCCAGCCTCCAAGAGACCCAGTACTTC

v_call: TRBV20-1
d_call: NA
clone_size: many
j_call: TRBJ1-2
cdr3_aa: CSARVGPTGLLYGYTF
cdr3_nt: TGCAGTGCTAGAGTGGGGCCAACAGGATTACTTTATGGCTACACCTTC

v_call: TRBV20-1
d_call: NA
clone_size: few
j_call: TRBJ1-6
cdr3_aa: CSASRSNSPLHF
cdr3_nt: TGCAGTGCTAGTAGGAGTAATTCACCCCTCCACTTT